The present TCR beta chain was sequenced within a study of blood T cell repertoires in COVID-19. On the study more broadly: Sites across the United States, Italy and Spain contributed samples from acute and convalescent COVID-19.

TCRdb's copy holds only in-frame clones and misses some; the assay was immunoSEQ multiplex PCR. The table lists around 63,000 clones, roughly 90% of them singletons, with about 1.5% in the top ten. Trimming pared 1 base from V and 5 bases from J, leaving 15 bases between. Per germline, CDR1 SGHKS and CDR2 YYEKEE (reference sequence). This CDR3 contains 15 residues. This rearrangement joins TRBV5-5 to TRBJ1-1; tentative D call: TRBD1 (6 bases). The TCR was taken from a woman at least 80 years old with acute or convalescent COVID-19. The sequencing sample was made of peripheral blood. CDR3 region: CASSLPRGVGTEAFF. CDR3 bases: TGTGCCAGCAGCTTGCCCAGGGGTGTGGGAACTGAAGCTTTCTTT.